A selection of T cell receptor beta chains follows, all from one sample in a study of T-cell memory formation after mild COVID-19. TCRdb reprocessed the 5' RACE reads with MiXCR, giving one entry per CDR3 protein. The sample yields some 150,000 distinct CDR3 sequences, 6% to 7% seen once. The sample taken for sequencing was PBMCs or a T cell subset sorted from them (not recorded which). These receptors were taken from an adult woman who had mild COVID-19 (a few samples of this study predate the infection). Cell type and time point are not known. The CDR3 runs from the conserved cysteine through the conserved F or W. A D gene is named only where the DNA matches it firmly. Size tells how often a clone was seen (once, few, many) or the class of an expanded clone, and some rows leave it out.

D: NA; size: NA; V: TRBV5-1; J: TRBJ2-7; DNA: TGCGCCAGCAGCCTTGGCACGAGCCCGGGGGAGCAGTACTTC; CDR3: CASSLGTSPGEQYF
D: NA; size: few; V: TRBV7-2; J: TRBJ2-3; DNA: TGTGCCAGCAGCTTATCGGCCACGGGGTTGGGTGTGGATACGCAGTATTTT; CDR3: CASSLSATGLGVDTQYF
D: NA; size: many; V: TRBV20-1; J: TRBJ2-6; DNA: TGCAGTGCTCCGGATTTAAGCTCTGGGGCCAACGTCCTGACTTTC; CDR3: CSAPDLSSGANVLTF
D: NA; size: NA; V: TRBV30; J: TRBJ2-6; DNA: TGTGCCTGGAGTGTACCAGAGAGGGATAACCTCTTTGGGGCCAACGTCCTGACTTTC; CDR3: CAWSVPERDNLFGANVLTF
D: NA; size: many; V: TRBV12-3/TRBV12-4; J: TRBJ1-1; DNA: TGTGCCAGCAGTTTAACGGGGTGGGGGATGAACACTGAAGCTTTCTTT; CDR3: CASSLTGWGMNTEAFF
D: TRBD2; size: NA; V: TRBV20-1; J: TRBJ2-7; DNA: TGCAGTGCTAGAGGACTAGCGGGAGATTTTTTCGGCTACGAGCAGTACTTC; CDR3: CSARGLAGDFFGYEQYF
D: NA; size: few; V: TRBV30; J: TRBJ2-1; DNA: TGTGCCTGGAGGGGGCCGTCTTTCTCCTACAATGAGCAGTTCTTC; CDR3: CAWRGPSFSYNEQFF
D: TRBD2; size: many; V: TRBV7-6; J: TRBJ2-1; DNA: TGTGCCAGCAGCTCCCCAAGGACTAGCGCGCATGAGCAGTTCTTC; CDR3: CASSSPRTSAHEQFF
D: NA; size: NA; V: TRBV18; J: TRBJ1-4; DNA: TGTGCCAGCTCAGCGGACAGAGTAAATGAAAAACTGTTTTTT; CDR3: CASSADRVNEKLFF
D: TRBD2; size: NA; V: TRBV4-1; J: TRBJ2-7; DNA: TGCGCCAGCAGCCGGGAGGCGGGGGGCACCTACGAGCAGTACTTC; CDR3: CASSREAGGTYEQYF
D: NA; size: NA; V: TRBV20-1; J: TRBJ2-7; DNA: TGCAGTGCCCAGCCGGCCAGGACCCTCGCTGAGGAGCAGTACTTC; CDR3: CSAQPARTLAEEQYF
D: NA; size: few; V: TRBV6-5; J: TRBJ1-1; DNA: TGTGCCAGCAGCCCAAAAGCCTTGAACACTGAAGCTTTCTTT; CDR3: CASSPKALNTEAFF
D: NA; size: many; V: TRBV12-3/TRBV12-4; J: TRBJ2-5; DNA: TGTGCCAGCAGCCGTGGCCCCTTGGACGAGACCCAGTACTTC; CDR3: CASSRGPLDETQYF
D: TRBD2; size: NA; V: TRBV12-3/TRBV12-4; J: TRBJ2-5; DNA: TGTGCCAGCAGTCCTCGGACTAGCGGTGGGCAAGAGACCCAGTACTTC; CDR3: CASSPRTSGGQETQYF
D: TRBD2; size: few; V: TRBV6-5; J: TRBJ2-2; DNA: TGTGCCAGCAGTTGGGGGGGGGTCGCCGGGGAGCTGTTTTTT; CDR3: CASSWGGVAGELFF
D: TRBD1; size: many; V: TRBV12-3/TRBV12-4; J: TRBJ2-2; DNA: TGTGCCAGCAGCCCCGGGACAGTCATATCGGGGGAGCTGTTTTTT; CDR3: CASSPGTVISGELFF
D: NA; size: NA; V: TRBV29-1; J: TRBJ2-7; DNA: TGCAGCGCCAAGGACCTCTATACCTACGAGCAGTACTTC; CDR3: CSAKDLYTYEQYF
D: NA; size: NA; V: TRBV7-2; J: TRBJ1-2; DNA: TGTGCCAGCAGCCGCACGTACACATCGGGACATAGTAGTTATGGCTACACCTTC; CDR3: CASSRTYTSGHSSYGYTF
D: NA; size: many; V: TRBV5-1; J: TRBJ1-2; DNA: TGCGCCAGCAGCCCACAGGTTAACTATGGCTACACCTTC; CDR3: CASSPQVNYGYTF
D: NA; size: many; V: TRBV6-5; J: TRBJ2-2; DNA: TGTGCCAGCAGGGGACGGGACACCGGGGAGCTGTTTTTT; CDR3: CASRGRDTGELFF
D: NA; size: few; V: TRBV29-1; J: TRBJ2-6; DNA: TGCAGCGTTGGGCTGAGCTCTGGGGCCAACGTCCTGACTTTC; CDR3: CSVGLSSGANVLTF
D: TRBD2; size: NA; V: TRBV6-6; J: TRBJ2-1; DNA: TGTGCCAGCACCGGGGAGGGAGGGCCTTCCTACAATGAGCAGTTCTTC; CDR3: CASTGEGGPSYNEQFF
D: NA; size: many; V: TRBV4-1; J: TRBJ1-5; DNA: TGCGCCAGCAGCCAAGATCGGACAGTAAGCAATCAGCCCCAGCATTTT; CDR3: CASSQDRTVSNQPQHF
D: NA; size: NA; V: TRBV30; J: TRBJ2-7; DNA: TGTGCCTGGAGTAGGACTCCGGGACTGTCCTACGAGCAGTACTTC; CDR3: CAWSRTPGLSYEQYF
D: NA; size: NA; V: TRBV2; J: TRBJ2-2; DNA: TGTGCCAGCAGTGATATGAAGGGCACCGGGGAGCTGTTTTTT; CDR3: CASSDMKGTGELFF
D: NA; size: NA; V: TRBV4-1; J: TRBJ2-2; DNA: TGCGCCAGCAGCCATTTAGGCAGGGAGAACACCGGGGAGCTGTTTTTT; CDR3: CASSHLGRENTGELFF
D: TRBD1; size: few; V: TRBV2; J: TRBJ1-5; DNA: TGTGCCAGCAGTACACAGGGGGGGAGTCAGCCCCAGCATTTT; CDR3: CASSTQGGSQPQHF
D: NA; size: NA; V: TRBV18; J: TRBJ2-7; DNA: TGTGCCAGCTCACCACGGGACCCCTACGAGCAGTACTTC; CDR3: CASSPRDPYEQYF
D: NA; size: many; V: TRBV6-5; J: TRBJ1-6; DNA: TGTGCCAGCAGTGCCCCGGGAAACAATTCACCCCTCCACTTT; CDR3: CASSAPGNNSPLHF
D: TRBD1; size: many; V: TRBV12-3/TRBV12-4; J: TRBJ1-5; DNA: TGTGCCAGCAGTTTAAGAAGGACAGGGGAGGGTCAGCCCCAGCATTTT; CDR3: CASSLRRTGEGQPQHF
D: NA; size: NA; V: TRBV10-3; J: TRBJ2-5; DNA: TGTGCCATCAGTTCGGGTCAGAAGAGAGACCAAGAGACCCAGTACTTC; CDR3: CAISSGQKRDQETQYF
D: NA; size: NA; V: TRBV5-8; J: TRBJ2-6; DNA: TGTGTCAGCAGCGTGTTAACCGGGGCCAACGTCCTGACTTTC; CDR3: CVSSVLTGANVLTF
D: NA; size: few; V: TRBV5-1; J: TRBJ1-1; DNA: TGCGCCAGCAGCTTGGGGGGCAGGGTGAACACTGAAGCTTTCTTT; CDR3: CASSLGGRVNTEAFF
D: NA; size: few; V: TRBV29-1; J: TRBJ1-4; DNA: TGCAGCACAATCCGAGGTGAAAAACTGTTTTTT; CDR3: CSTIRGEKLFF
D: NA; size: few; V: TRBV21-1; J: TRBJ1-1; DNA: TGTGCCAGCAGCAAAGGCAAAAGGGACCGAGATATGAACACTGAAGCTTTCTTT; CDR3: CASSKGKRDRDMNTEAFF
D: NA; size: many; V: TRBV7-3; J: TRBJ2-5; DNA: TGTGCCTCCGGAAAGGCGTACCAAGAGACCCAGTACTTC; CDR3: CASGKAYQETQYF
D: TRBD1; size: few; V: TRBV6-2/TRBV6-3; J: TRBJ1-1; DNA: TGTGCCAGCAGCAGGGGGGGGAGTATCACTGAAGCTTTCTTT; CDR3: CASSRGGSITEAFF
D: TRBD1; size: few; V: TRBV24-1; J: TRBJ2-5; DNA: TGTGCCACCAGTGCTGGGACAGGGGGTAGTGGAGAGACCCAGTACTTC; CDR3: CATSAGTGGSGETQYF
D: TRBD1; size: many; V: TRBV2; J: TRBJ2-5; DNA: TGTGCCAGCAGTTACCAAGACAGGGGGCAAGAGACCCAGTACTTC; CDR3: CASSYQDRGQETQYF
D: TRBD2; size: many; V: TRBV9; J: TRBJ2-5; DNA: TGTGCCAGCACCCTCACGGGGGGACAAGAGACCCAGTACTTC; CDR3: CASTLTGGQETQYF
D: NA; size: few; V: TRBV5-1; J: TRBJ2-3; DNA: TGCGCCAGCAGCCCGGAGGGGGGATACACAGATACGCAGTATTTT; CDR3: CASSPEGGYTDTQYF
D: TRBD1; size: NA; V: TRBV27; J: TRBJ2-7; DNA: TGTGCCAGCAGTCCCCCCGACAGGGTCGGATACGAGCAGTACTTC; CDR3: CASSPPDRVGYEQYF
D: NA; size: NA; V: TRBV6-5; J: TRBJ2-2; DNA: TGTGCCAGCAAAAGGCCGCAAGGGGCCGGGGAGCTGTTTTTT; CDR3: CASKRPQGAGELFF
D: NA; size: many; V: TRBV7-2; J: TRBJ2-7; DNA: TGTGCCAGCAGCACCCTCCTCGGAAGAAATCAGGGGGGCTCCTACGAGCAGTACTTC; CDR3: CASSTLLGRNQGGSYEQYF
D: NA; size: NA; V: TRBV2; J: TRBJ2-2; DNA: TGTGCCAGCATGAGTTGGTTATACACCGGGGAGCTGTTTTTT; CDR3: CASMSWLYTGELFF
D: NA; size: few; V: TRBV5-1; J: TRBJ2-2; DNA: TGCGCCAGCAGCTTAGACTCACAGGGTCGGCTGTTTTTT; CDR3: CASSLDSQGRLFF
D: TRBD1; size: NA; V: TRBV7-8; J: TRBJ1-2; DNA: TGTGCCAGCAGCTTACGGGTGACAGGGGGTGCTGGCTACACCTTC; CDR3: CASSLRVTGGAGYTF
D: NA; size: NA; V: TRBV7-9; J: TRBJ1-1; DNA: TGTGCCAGCAGCGCCAACTACTTGAACACTGAAGCTTTCTTT; CDR3: CASSANYLNTEAFF
D: NA; size: NA; V: TRBV4-2; J: TRBJ2-2; DNA: TGTGCCAGCAGCCAAGGGGGCGGGGGCAACACCGGGGAGCTGTTTTTT; CDR3: CASSQGGGGNTGELFF
D: TRBD1; size: NA; V: TRBV24-1; J: TRBJ1-5; DNA: TGTGCCACCAGTGGGGGACAGGGCCCCAATCAGCCCCAGCATTTT; CDR3: CATSGGQGPNQPQHF